This is a list of T cell receptor beta chains from one sample in a study of blood T cell repertoires in COVID-19. Clones were read by immunoSEQ multiplex PCR, and TCRdb kept only the in-frame ones, dropping some. Of roughly 190,000 clones detected, about 86% appear once; the ten largest clones hold roughly 2.9%. The material sequenced was peripheral blood. These TCRs come from a man aged 50-59 years with active or convalescent COVID-19. CDR3s include the opening cysteine and the closing phenylalanine or tryptophan. A D gene is named only where the DNA matches it firmly.

D	V	J	CDR3
TRBD1	TRBV4-1	TRBJ2-2	CASSQKGQGTGELFF
NA	TRBV28	TRBJ2-3	CASSPPDNTQYF
TRBD2	TRBV18	TRBJ2-7	CASSPGLAAYEQYF
NA	TRBV2	TRBJ2-7	CASSKLTAGEQYF
NA	TRBV28	TRBJ2-2	CASTGIVWDTGELFF
NA	TRBV24-1	TRBJ1-2	CATSDGGDRIYGYTF
NA	TRBV4-1	TRBJ2-1	CASSQGDRSQFF
NA	TRBV5-5	TRBJ2-3	CASSLGRYTDTQYF
NA	TRBV6-5	TRBJ2-7	CASSLNGELRNEQYF
NA	TRBV14	TRBJ2-5	CASSHRRGRERETQYF
TRBD1	TRBV6-2/TRBV6-3	TRBJ1-5	CASSRRQGTLYSNQPQHF
TRBD1	TRBV28	TRBJ1-5	CASRLDRDLQPQHF
NA	TRBV11-2	TRBJ2-7	CASSSGVSYEQYF
NA	TRBV6-5	TRBJ2-2	CATRKNTGELFF
NA	TRBV5-1	TRBJ2-5	CASSRSPGQETQYF
NA	TRBV25-1	TRBJ1-4	CASQANQWDEKLFF
NA	TRBV6-1	TRBJ1-5	CASSERQAGQPQHF
NA	TRBV15	TRBJ1-1	CATSRPFGQSFGTEAFF
TRBD1	TRBV7-9	TRBJ1-2	CASSLSAGTGPRGYTF
TRBD1	TRBV14	TRBJ1-1	CASSQDHRGYSEAFF
NA	TRBV5-1	TRBJ2-7	CASSPTTGASLTVGGNEQYF
TRBD1	TRBV7-2	TRBJ2-1	CASSRRGNEQFF
TRBD1	TRBV12-5	TRBJ2-3	CASGLPLGDRGFADTQYF
NA	TRBV14	TRBJ1-1	CASSFQESPVAFF
NA	TRBV15	TRBJ1-5	CATKTDSNQPQHF
TRBD1	TRBV19	TRBJ1-1	CASSNLGQGARNTEAFF
NA	TRBV21-1	TRBJ2-7	CASSKGPQGTIHEQYF
NA	TRBV19	TRBJ1-4	CASKRKVGEKLFF
NA	TRBV28	TRBJ2-7	CASSFPHGSVTSYEQYF
NA	TRBV10-2	TRBJ1-1	CASSESPRNTEAFF
NA	TRBV28	TRBJ2-1	CASSLSGEQFF
NA	TRBV5-4	TRBJ2-3	CASSREGGSDTQYF
TRBD1	TRBV28	TRBJ1-5	CASSLRQGLAQPQHF
NA	TRBV28	TRBJ1-2	CASSRLGGNYGYTF
NA	TRBV5-1	TRBJ1-2	CASSLVGADYGYTF
TRBD1	TRBV7-6	TRBJ2-7	CASSLGGTGRYDEQYF
NA	TRBV5-1	TRBJ1-2	CASSLAGYGYTF
NA	TRBV30	TRBJ1-6	CAWSASAQGTPLHF
TRBD1	TRBV28	TRBJ1-1	CASISQGAGTEAFF
TRBD1	TRBV6-4	TRBJ1-5	CASSDSEGAASNQPQHF
TRBD1	TRBV11-2	TRBJ2-3	CASSLETSQGVGTQYF
TRBD2	TRBV19	TRBJ2-1	CASSIQRGVGYNEQFF
TRBD2	TRBV11-2	TRBJ2-2	CASSQPGGSGELFF
NA	TRBV6-5	TRBJ1-1	CASSQTGNTEAFF